These T cell receptor beta chains were read from a single sample in a study of cytomegalovirus exposure and HLA in healthy donors. Some clones are missing from TCRdb's copy, which holds only in-frame ones; the method was immunoSEQ multiplex PCR. The data contain 220,000 or so clones, around 80% of them singletons. The sample taken for sequencing was PBMCs. The source of these receptors is a woman in her twenties or thirties in good health and CMV-seropositive. The CDR3 runs from the conserved cysteine through the conserved F or W. The D gene is left open where the match is weak. Size is omitted from some rows. Given values are once, few, many or a class for expanded clones.

>NA|NA|TRBV9|TRBJ1-1
CASTPEPTSAEAFF
TGTGCCAGCACTCCCGAGCCCACGTCCGCTGAAGCTTTCTTT
>TRBD1|few|TRBV7-2|TRBJ2-7
CASSLGQGTYEQYF
TGTGCCAGCAGCTTAGGACAGGGTACCTACGAGCAGTACTTC
>TRBD2|NA|TRBV6-5|TRBJ2-1
CASSTRLAKQFF
TGTGCCAGCAGTACGAGACTAGCCAAGCAGTTCTTC
>TRBD1|NA|TRBV30|TRBJ2-5
CAWGLPGQGIQTQYF
TGTGCCTGGGGGCTTCCGGGACAGGGCATACAGACCCAGTACTTC
>TRBD2|NA|TRBV30|TRBJ2-5
CAWRGPGLAGETQYF
TGTGCCTGGAGGGGCCCGGGACTAGCGGGAGAGACCCAGTACTTC
>NA|NA|TRBV4-1|TRBJ2-5
CASSQEVGTLTQYF
TGCGCCAGCAGCCAAGAAGTCGGGACATTGACCCAGTACTTC
>NA|NA|TRBV29-1|TRBJ1-1
CSVDRGTEAFF
TGCAGCGTTGATAGGGGCACTGAAGCTTTCTTT
>NA|NA|TRBV19|TRBJ1-1
CASSINRGSPEAFF
TGTGCCAGTAGTATAAATCGGGGCAGCCCTGAAGCTTTCTTT
>NA|NA|TRBV7-8|TRBJ2-6
CASSFFTGANVLTF
TGTGCCAGCAGCTTTTTTACTGGGGCCAACGTCCTGACTTTC
>TRBD2|NA|TRBV27|TRBJ2-7
CASSFSGLAGGYEQYF
TGTGCCAGCAGTTTCTCAGGGCTAGCGGGAGGCTACGAGCAGTACTTC
>TRBD2|NA|TRBV18|TRBJ2-1
CASSFSSGSSYNEQFF
TGTGCCAGCTCATTCTCTAGCGGGAGCTCCTACAATGAGCAGTTCTTC
>TRBD2|NA|TRBV30|TRBJ2-7
CAWKVASGREAGYEQYF
TGTGCCTGGAAGGTCGCCTCGGGGAGGGAGGCTGGCTACGAGCAGTACTTC
>NA|NA|TRBV29-1|TRBJ1-3
CSVEVENTIYF
TGCAGCGTTGAAGTAGAAAACACCATATATTTT
>TRBD2|NA|TRBV5-1|TRBJ2-1
CASRLASGRAVNEQFF
TGCGCCAGCAGATTAGCTAGCGGGAGGGCCGTCAATGAGCAGTTCTTC
>NA|few|TRBV15|TRBJ2-3
CATSKGGSTDTQYF
TGTGCCACCAGCAAAGGAGGTAGCACAGATACGCAGTATTTT
>NA|few|TRBV4-1|TRBJ1-1
CASSQDGPAFF
TGCGCCAGCAGCCAAGATGGTCCCGCTTTCTTT
>NA|NA|TRBV30|TRBJ2-2
CAWSVDFTGELFF
TGTGCCTGGAGTGTAGACTTCACCGGGGAGCTGTTTTTT
>TRBD2|NA|TRBV27|TRBJ2-3
CASSSGLAGVQDTQYF
TGTGCCAGCAGTTCCGGACTAGCGGGAGTTCAAGATACGCAGTATTTT